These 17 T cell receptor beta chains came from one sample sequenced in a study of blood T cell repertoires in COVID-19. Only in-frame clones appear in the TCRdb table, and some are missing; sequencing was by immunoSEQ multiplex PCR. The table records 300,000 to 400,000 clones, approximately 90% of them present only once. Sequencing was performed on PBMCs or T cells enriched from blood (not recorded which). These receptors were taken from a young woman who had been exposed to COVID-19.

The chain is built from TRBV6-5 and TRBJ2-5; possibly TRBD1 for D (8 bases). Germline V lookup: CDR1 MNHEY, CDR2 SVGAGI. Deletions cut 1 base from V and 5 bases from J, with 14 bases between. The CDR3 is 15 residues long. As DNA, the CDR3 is TGTGCCAGCAGTTACTACGGACAGGGAGGGGAGACCCAGTACTTC. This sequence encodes CASSYYGQGGETQYF.

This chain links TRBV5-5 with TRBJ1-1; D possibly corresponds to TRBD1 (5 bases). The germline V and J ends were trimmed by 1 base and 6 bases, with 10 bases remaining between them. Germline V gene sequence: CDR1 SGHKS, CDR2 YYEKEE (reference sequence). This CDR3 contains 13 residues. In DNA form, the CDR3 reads TGTGCCAGCAGCTTGCTCGTCAGGGCTGAAGCTTTCTTT. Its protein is CASSLLVRAEAFF.

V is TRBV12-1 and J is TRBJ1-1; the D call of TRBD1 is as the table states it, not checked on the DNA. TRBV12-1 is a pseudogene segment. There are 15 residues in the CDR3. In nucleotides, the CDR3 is TGTGCCAGCAGCGACGGGACACCCATGAACACTGAAGCTTTCTTT. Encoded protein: CASSDGTPMNTEAFF.

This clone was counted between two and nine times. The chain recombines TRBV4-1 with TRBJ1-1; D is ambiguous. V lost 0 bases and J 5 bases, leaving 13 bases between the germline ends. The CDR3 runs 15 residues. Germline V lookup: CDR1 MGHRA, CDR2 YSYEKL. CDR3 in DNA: TGCGCCAGCAGCCAAGATCCGGGTGTGGCGACTGAAGCTTTCTTT. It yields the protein CASSQDPGVATEAFF.

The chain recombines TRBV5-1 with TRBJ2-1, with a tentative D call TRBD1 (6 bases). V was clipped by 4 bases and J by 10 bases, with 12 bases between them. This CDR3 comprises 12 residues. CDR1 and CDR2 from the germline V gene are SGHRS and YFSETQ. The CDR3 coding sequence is TGCGCCAGCAGCGTACAGGGCGGGGAGCAGTTCTTC. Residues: CASSVQGGEQFF.

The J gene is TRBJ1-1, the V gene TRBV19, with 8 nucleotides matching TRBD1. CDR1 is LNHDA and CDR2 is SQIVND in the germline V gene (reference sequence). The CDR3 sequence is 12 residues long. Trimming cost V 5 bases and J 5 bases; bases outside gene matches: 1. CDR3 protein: CASSHRGTEAFF. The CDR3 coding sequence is TGTGCCAGTAGTCACAGGGGGACTGAAGCTTTCTTT. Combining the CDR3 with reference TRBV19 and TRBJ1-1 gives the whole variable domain DGGITQSPKYLFRKEGQNVTLSCEQNLNHDAMYWYRQDPGQGLRLIYYSQIVNDFQKGDIAEGYSVSREKKESFPLTVTSAQKNPTAFYLCASSHRGTEAFFGQGTRLTVV.

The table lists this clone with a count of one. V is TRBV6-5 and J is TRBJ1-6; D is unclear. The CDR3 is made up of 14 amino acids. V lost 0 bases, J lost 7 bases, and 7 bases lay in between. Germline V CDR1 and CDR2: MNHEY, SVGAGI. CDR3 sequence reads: CASSYSTQNSPLHF. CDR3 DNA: TGTGCCAGCAGTTACTCGACACAGAATTCACCCCTCCACTTT.

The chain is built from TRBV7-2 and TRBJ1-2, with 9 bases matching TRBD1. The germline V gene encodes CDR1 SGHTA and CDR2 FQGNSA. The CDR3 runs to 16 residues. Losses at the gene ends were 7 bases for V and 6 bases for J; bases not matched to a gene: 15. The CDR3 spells CASTLMGTGSYDGYTF. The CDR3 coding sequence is TGTGCCAGCACCCTTATGGGGACAGGGAGTTATGATGGCTACACCTTC.

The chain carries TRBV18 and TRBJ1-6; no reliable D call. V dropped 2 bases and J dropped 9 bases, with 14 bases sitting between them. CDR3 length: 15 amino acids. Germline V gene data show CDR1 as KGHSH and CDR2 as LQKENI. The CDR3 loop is CASSPFSHTGSPLHF. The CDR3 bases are TGTGCCAGCTCACCATTTAGTCATACGGGTTCACCCCTCCACTTT.

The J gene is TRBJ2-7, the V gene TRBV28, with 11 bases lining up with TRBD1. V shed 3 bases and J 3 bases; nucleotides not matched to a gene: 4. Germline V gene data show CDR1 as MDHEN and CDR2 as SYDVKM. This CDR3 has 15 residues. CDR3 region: CASSFGTGGVYEQYF. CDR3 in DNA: TGTGCCAGCAGTTTTGGGACAGGGGGAGTCTACGAGCAGTACTTC.

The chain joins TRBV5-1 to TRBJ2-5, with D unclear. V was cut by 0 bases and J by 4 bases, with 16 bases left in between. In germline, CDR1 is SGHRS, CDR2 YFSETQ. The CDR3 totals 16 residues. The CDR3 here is CASSLVGSGGGETQYF. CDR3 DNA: TGCGCCAGCAGCTTGGTGGGTTCCGGCGGTGGAGAGACCCAGTACTTC.

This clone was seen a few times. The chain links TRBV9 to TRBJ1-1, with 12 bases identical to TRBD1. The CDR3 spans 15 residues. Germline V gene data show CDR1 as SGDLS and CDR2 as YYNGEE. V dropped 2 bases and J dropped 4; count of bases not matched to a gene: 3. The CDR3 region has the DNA TGTGCCAGCAGCGTCGCGGGACAGGGGGCCACTGAAGCTTTCTTT. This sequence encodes CASSVAGQGATEAFF.

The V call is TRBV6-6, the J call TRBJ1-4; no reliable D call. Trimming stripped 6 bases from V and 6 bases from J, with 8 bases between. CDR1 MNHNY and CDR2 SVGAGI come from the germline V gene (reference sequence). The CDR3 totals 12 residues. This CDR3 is CASRPRDEKLFF. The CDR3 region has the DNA TGTGCCAGCAGGCCCCGGGATGAAAAACTGTTTTTT.

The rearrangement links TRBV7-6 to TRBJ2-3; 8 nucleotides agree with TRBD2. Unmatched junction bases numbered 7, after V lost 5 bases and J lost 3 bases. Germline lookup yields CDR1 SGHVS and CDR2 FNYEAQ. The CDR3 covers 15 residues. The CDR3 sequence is CASSPRRGETDTQYF. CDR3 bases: TGTGCCAGCAGCCCCAGGCGGGGGGAGACAGATACGCAGTATTTT.

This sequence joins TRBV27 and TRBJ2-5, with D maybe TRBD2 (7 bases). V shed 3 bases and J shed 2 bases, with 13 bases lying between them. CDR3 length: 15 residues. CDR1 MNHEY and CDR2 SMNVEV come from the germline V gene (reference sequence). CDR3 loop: CASSFAGALQETQYF. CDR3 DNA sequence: TGTGCCAGCAGTTTCGCGGGGGCACTACAAGAGACCCAGTACTTC.

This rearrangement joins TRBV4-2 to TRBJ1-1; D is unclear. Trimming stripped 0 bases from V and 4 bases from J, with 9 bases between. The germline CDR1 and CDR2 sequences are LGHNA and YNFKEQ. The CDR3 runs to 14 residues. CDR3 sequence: CASSQDARVTEAFF. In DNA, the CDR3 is TGTGCCAGCAGCCAAGATGCGAGGGTCACTGAAGCTTTCTTT.

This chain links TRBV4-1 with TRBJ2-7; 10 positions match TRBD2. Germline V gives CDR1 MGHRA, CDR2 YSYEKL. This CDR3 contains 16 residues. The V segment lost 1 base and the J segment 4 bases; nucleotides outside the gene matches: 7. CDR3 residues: CASSQVTSGARYEQYF. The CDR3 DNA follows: TGCGCCAGCAGCCAAGTAACTAGCGGGGCTAGGTACGAGCAGTACTTC.